The 6 T cell receptor beta chains listed next were all sequenced from one sample in a study. TCRdb itself ran the 5' RACE reads through MiXCR, one entry per CDR3 protein. The repertoire holds about 23,000 distinct CDR3 sequences, about 30% seen once, with less than 2.5% in the top ten. Material: tumor-infiltrating naive CD4+ T cells sorted from the breast tumor. This sample's subset: naive CD4+ T cells, CD4+CD45RA+CD25-. The origin of the receptors is a female donor with breast cancer.

This rearrangement joins TRBV18 to TRBJ1-2; no firm D call. CDR3 length equals 15 residues. The V end was cut by 0 bases, the J end by 3 bases, with 11 bases between. Germline V lookup: CDR1 KGHSH, CDR2 LQKENI. CDR3 in DNA: TGTGCCAGCTCACCACCGGCGGGGAGGGACTATGGCTACACCTTC. It specifies CASSPPAGRDYGYTF.

Notes on this clonotype: A much bigger clone sits one base away, suggesting this may be a read error. The CDR3 region has the DNA TGTGCCAGCAGCAGGGGGCAGTTACAAGCGACCCAGTACTTC. This codes for CASSRGQLQATQYF. V and J are TRBV14 and TRBJ2-5; 7 bases agree with TRBD1. Germline assignment: CDR1 SGHDN and CDR2 FVKESK. The CDR3 covers 14 residues.

In DNA, the CDR3 is TGCAGCGTTAAAACAGGGGAAACTAATGAAAAACTGTTTTTT. This gives the protein CSVKTGETNEKLFF. This chain uses TRBV29-1 with TRBJ1-4; 7 bases align to TRBD1. The ends lost 5 bases at V and 1 base at J; junction bases unmatched: 4. The CDR3 runs to 14 residues. CDR1 is SQVTM and CDR2 is ANQGSEA in the germline V gene.

There are a few counts of this clonotype. This sequence joins TRBV20-1 and TRBJ2-1; D may be TRBD1 (5 bases). The CDR3 is 16 residues long. The germline V gene has CDR1 DFQATT and CDR2 SNEGSKA (reference sequence). V shed 0 bases and J shed 1 base, with 13 bases lying between them. CDR3 DNA: TGCAGTGCTAGAGATCCCGACAGCTCATCCTACAATGAGCAGTTCTTC. Its protein is CSARDPDSSSYNEQFF.

This clonotype rates as medium-sized. This sequence joins TRBV12-3 or TRBV12-4 and TRBJ1-6; D gene uncertain. V was pared by 5 bases and J by 4 bases, with 9 bases between. CDR3 length equals 14 residues. CDR3 sequence (DNA): TGTGCCAGCAGTCAGGACGGATATAATTCACCCCTCCACTTT. Protein sequence: CASSQDGYNSPLHF.

This clonotype was detected only a few times. This may come from a read error, since a much larger clone is one base off. The chain links TRBV5-1 to TRBJ1-1; no definite D call. Trimming pared 1 base from V and 1 base from J, leaving 8 bases between. The V gene's germline CDR1 is SGHRS and CDR2 YFSETQ. CDR3 size: 14 residues. CDR3: CASSLNPQNTEAFF. In DNA form, the CDR3 reads TGCGCCAGCAGCTTGAATCCCCAGAACACTGAAGCTTTCTTT.